Presented here are 5 T cell receptor beta chains from one specimen sequenced in a study of Ad26.COV2.S vaccination and SARS-CoV-2 variants. Treatment meaning: around 19 received Ad26.COV2.S at low or high dose, single or two shots; a few received placebo; per-sample allocation not given. Samples were taken on day 63 after the first vaccine or placebo injection. The table came from immunoSEQ multiplex PCR; TCRdb's copy has only in-frame clones and leaves some out. The profile shows 400,000 to 500,000 clones, nearly 90% of them singletons. Material: peripheral blood, obtained in a trial of Ad26.COV2.S vaccine versus placebo. These receptors all come from a person aged 18-60 years who received the Ad26.COV2.S COVID-19 vaccine or a placebo.

The genes are TRBV5-1 and TRBJ2-2, with D perhaps TRBD1 or TRBD2 (5 bases each). In germline, CDR1 is SGHRS, CDR2 YFSETQ. The CDR3 loop spans 17 amino acids. V lost 4 bases to trimming and J lost 6 bases, with 22 bases between them. For the CDR3, the DNA is TGCGCCAGCAGCCCGGCCGGGACCACTGAGAGCTCCGGGGAGCTGTTTTTT. This codes for CASSPAGTTESSGELFF.

This clone turned up a few times. The rearrangement links TRBV28 to TRBJ2-1; maybe TRBD2 (6 bases). Germline CDR1 MDHEN, CDR2 SYDVKM. The V end lost 7 bases, the J end lost 3 bases, and 19 bases lay between the germline ends. The CDR3 length is 16 residues. The CDR3 loop reads CASTYGSRDFYNEQFF. The CDR3 nucleotides read TGTGCCAGCACCTACGGGAGCAGGGATTTCTACAATGAGCAGTTCTTC.

The rearrangement joins TRBV4-3 to TRBJ1-6; D possibly corresponds to TRBD1 (6 bases). CDR1 is LGHNA, CDR2 YSLEER, per germline. The CDR3 is 15 residues long. The V end was cut by 5 bases, the J end by 11 bases, with 19 bases between. In DNA form, the CDR3 reads TGCGCCAGCAGCTACAACCGCGGTAGGGGGGCACCCCTCCACTTT. Residues: CASSYNRGRGAPLHF.

This chain connects TRBV11-3 to TRBJ1-3; TRBD1 matches 8 bases. Per germline, CDR1 SGHNT and CDR2 YENEEA. The CDR3 sequence is 16 residues long. V lost 7 bases to trimming and J lost 0 bases; unmatched junction nucleotides: 8. The CDR3 loop is CASNLGQAYSGNTIYF. The CDR3 DNA is TGTGCCAGCAACCTGGGACAGGCTTACTCTGGAAACACCATATATTTT.

The genes are TRBV5-8 and TRBJ1-3; D is undetermined. The CDR3 has 16 amino acids. The germline V gene encodes CDR1 SGHTS and CDR2 YDEGEE. V lost 0 bases to trimming and J lost 0 bases, with 10 bases between them. The CDR3 DNA follows: TGTGCCAGCAGCTTGGATCCATTCCGCTCTGGAAACACCATATATTTT. Protein product: CASSLDPFRSGNTIYF.